These T cell receptor beta chains were read from a single sample in a study of cytomegalovirus exposure and HLA in healthy donors. Clones were read by immunoSEQ multiplex PCR, and TCRdb kept only the in-frame ones, dropping some. The sample has about 120,000 clones. The material sequenced was PBMCs. The receptor set was obtained from a man aged 18 to 30 in good health and CMV-seronegative. The CDR3 runs from the conserved cysteine through the conserved F or W. A D gene is named only where the DNA matches it firmly. Not every row has a clone size; where given, it reads once, few, many or a size class.

TRBV2,15,-,TRBJ2-5,TRBD2,TGTGCCAGCAGCCTTAGCGGGGGGGCCGAAGAGACCCAGTACTTC,CASSLSGGAEETQYF
TRBV11-3,15,-,TRBJ2-3,-,TGTGCCAGCAGCTCCCAGGGTTACGGCACAGATACGCAGTATTTT,CASSSQGYGTDTQYF
TRBV10-1,16,-,TRBJ2-1,-,TGCGCCAGCAGTGACGAATACGGGAGCTCCTACAATGAGCGGTTCTTC,CASSDEYGSSYNERFF
TRBV7-9,18,-,TRBJ1-2,-,TGTGCCAGCAGCTTATATTCGACAGCTCCACAAGCTAACTATGGCTACACCTTC,CASSLYSTAPQANYGYTF
TRBV7-8,17,-,TRBJ2-5,TRBD2,TGTGCCAGCAGCCCCCGGTCCCAGCGGGGGACCCAAGAGACCCAGTACTTC,CASSPRSQRGTQETQYF
TRBV7-2,15,-,TRBJ2-7,TRBD1,TGTGCCAGCAGCTCTGGGACAGGGTTAGTCTACGAGCAGTACTTC,CASSSGTGLVYEQYF
TRBV10-1,11,-,TRBJ2-1,-,TGCGCCAGCAGTGCGGCGGGTGAGCAGTTCTTC,CASSAAGEQFF
TRBV27,15,-,TRBJ2-1,TRBD2,TGTGCCAGCACCGTTAGCGGGAGCTCCTACAATGAGCAGTTCTTC,CASTVSGSSYNEQFF
TRBV28,13,-,TRBJ2-5,-,TGTGCCAGCAGCCTAACCGTGACGGGGGATCCGTACTTC,CASSLTVTGDPYF
TRBV7-3,15,-,TRBJ2-5,-,TGTGCCAGCAGCTTAATGGCTAGTTCGCAAGAGACCCAGTACTTC,CASSLMASSQETQYF
TRBV7-6,13,-,TRBJ1-2,-,TGTGCCAGCAGCTTCAGTCAGGGCGATGGCTACACCTTC,CASSFSQGDGYTF
TRBV28,13,-,TRBJ2-3,-,TGTGCCAGCCAGGATTCAGACACAGATACGCAGTATTTT,CASQDSDTDTQYF
TRBV7-8,17,-,TRBJ1-6,-,TGTGCCAGCAGCTTAGTAGTTACGGGGTCTGGTAATTCACCCCTCCACTTT,CASSLVVTGSGNSPLHF
TRBV5-1,18,-,TRBJ2-7,TRBD1,TGCGCCAGCAGCGTAAATCCTTCCGGGACAGGGTCGGTACGGGAGCAGTACTTC,CASSVNPSGTGSVREQYF
TRBV6-5,15,-,TRBJ2-7,TRBD1,TGTGCCAGCAGTTTGAATGGCCAGGGGGAGAATGAGCAGTACTTC,CASSLNGQGENEQYF
TRBV19,14,-,TRBJ2-1,-,TGTGCCAGTAGTAGTTCGGGAGTAGGAAATGAGCAGTTCTTC,CASSSSGVGNEQFF
TRBV13,15,-,TRBJ2-7,TRBD1,TGTGCCAGCACCTCAATGGGACAGCCTCCTGGCGAGCAGTACTTC,CASTSMGQPPGEQYF
TRBV15,15,-,TRBJ1-5,-,TGTGCCACCAGTACAGGGATCCTTAGCAATCAGCCCCAGCATTTT,CATSTGILSNQPQHF
TRBV18,15,-,TRBJ2-1,TRBD2,TGTGCCAGCTCACCACTCTCAGCGGGGACGAATGAGCAGTTCTTC,CASSPLSAGTNEQFF
TRBV12-5,12,-,TRBJ1-5,TRBD1,TGTGCTAGTGGTTTGGGACAGGGGCCCCAGCATTTT,CASGLGQGPQHF
TRBV7-2,17,-,TRBJ2-3,TRBD1,TGTGCCAGCAGAGGGACAGGGTCGCCCCGTAGCACAGATACGCAGTATTTT,CASRGTGSPRSTDTQYF
TRBV4-1,14,-,TRBJ2-7,TRBD2,TGCGCCAGCAGCCCCGGCGGGGGGCGAGCCGAGCAGTACTTC,CASSPGGGRAEQYF
TRBV28,17,-,TRBJ2-7,TRBD1,TGTGCCAGCAGTCACGACTTTTGGACAGGGGGTCCCTACGAGCAGTACTTC,CASSHDFWTGGPYEQYF
TRBV29-1,12,-,TRBJ2-3,-,TGCAGCGTTGGACAGTTGGAGGATACGCAGTATTTT,CSVGQLEDTQYF
TRBV5-1,14,-,TRBJ2-1,TRBD2,TGCGCCAGCAGCCCCACAGCGGGAGGAGGTGAGCAGTTCTTC,CASSPTAGGGEQFF
TRBV6-6,14,-,TRBJ1-1,-,TGTGCCAGCAGAGAAACAGGGACGAGCACTGAAGCTTTCTTT,CASRETGTSTEAFF
TRBV19,15,-,TRBJ2-7,-,TGTGCCAGTAGTTCCAGGGGCGCCGCTACCTACGAGCAGTACTTC,CASSSRGAATYEQYF
TRBV6-5,13,-,TRBJ1-1,TRBD1,TGTGCCAGCGAATCAAAGGGGCAGGGGGAGGCTTTCTTT,CASESKGQGEAFF
TRBV19,16,-,TRBJ2-3,-,TGTGCCAGTAGTATTTTCAGGGCACAATCCACAGATACGCAGTATTTT,CASSIFRAQSTDTQYF
TRBV30,13,-,TRBJ1-6,-,TGTGCCTGGAGAGAAAGGAGGGACTCACCCCTCCACTTT,CAWRERRDSPLHF
TRBV7-9,15,medium-sized,TRBJ2-7,-,TGTGCCAGCAGCTCAAACATGGCCGGGGATCCCGGGCAGTACTTC,CASSSNMAGDPGQYF
TRBV9,12,-,TRBJ2-7,-,TGTGCCAGCAGCGCCCCGAGCGGCGAGCAGTACTTC,CASSAPSGEQYF
TRBV6-5,15,-,TRBJ2-1,-,TGTGCCAGCAGCCCCAGGGGAGTTGCCTACAATGAGCAGTTCTTC,CASSPRGVAYNEQFF
TRBV5-1,17,-,TRBJ2-1,TRBD2,TGCGCCAGCAGCTTGACTGCCGGGACTAGCGGGAGAGGGACGCAGTTCTTC,CASSLTAGTSGRGTQFF
TRBV14,17,-,TRBJ2-7,TRBD2,TGTGCCAGCAGCCAGGGTATCCTCCGGGGGGGATCCTACGAGCAGTACTTC,CASSQGILRGGSYEQYF
TRBV5-4,14,-,TRBJ1-2,-,TGTGCCAGCAGCTTGCAGGGGTCCAACTATGGCTACACCTTC,CASSLQGSNYGYTF
TRBV27,16,-,TRBJ2-3,TRBD2,TGTGCCAGCAGTTCACCACTAGCGGGGGCCACCCCTACGCAGTATTTT,CASSSPLAGATPTQYF
TRBV29-1,14,-,TRBJ2-3,-,TGCAGCGCAGCAGGACTCTTAAGCACAGATACGCAGTATTTT,CSAAGLLSTDTQYF
TRBV19,13,-,TRBJ1-5,-,TGTGCCAGTTTTTCAGGGTCAAATCAGCCCCAGCATTTT,CASFSGSNQPQHF
TRBV28,16,-,TRBJ2-6,-,TGTGCCGCCAGCCCTGACGCGGGCCCTGGGGCCAACGTCCTGACTTTC,CAASPDAGPGANVLTF
TRBV14,13,-,TRBJ2-7,-,TGTGCCAGCAGCCGGACAGAGCTGTACGAGCAGTACTTC,CASSRTELYEQYF
TRBV11-2,14,-,TRBJ2-1,TRBD2,TGTGCCAGCAGCCCCTACGGGGGGGAAAATGAGCAGTTCTTC,CASSPYGGENEQFF
TRBV9,17,-,TRBJ1-1,-,TGTGCCAGCAGCCTGAGCTCCCGGGGTTCGGGGAACACTGAAGCTTTCTTT,CASSLSSRGSGNTEAFF
TRBV6-5,15,-,TRBJ1-1,-,TGTGCCAGCAGTTACGTCGGTAAGATAAACACTGAAGCTTTCTTT,CASSYVGKINTEAFF
TRBV14,12,-,TRBJ1-5,-,TGTGCCAGCAGCCAAGATAATGTGAACAGGGAATGG,CASSQDNVNREW
TRBV19,15,-,TRBJ1-2,-,TGTGCCAGTAGTTTTGTAGACAGATCGATAGATGGCTACACCTTC,CASSFVDRSIDGYTF
TRBV19,18,-,TRBJ1-2,-,TGTGCCAGTAGTATTGCCCTAAAAACGACAGGAAGGGGCTATGGCTACACCTTC,CASSIALKTTGRGYGYTF
TRBV19,14,-,TRBJ2-5,TRBD2,TGTGCCAGTAGTAGCGGGACTAGCGGAGAGACCCAGTACTTC,CASSSGTSGETQYF
TRBV29-1,12,-,TRBJ1-2,-,TGCAGCGTGAACAGGGAGAGCTATGGCTACACCTTC,CSVNRESYGYTF
TRBV7-8,17,-,TRBJ1-5,TRBD1,TGTGCCAGCAGCCTCCGGGACAGATTATTTAGCAATCAGCCCCAGCATTTT,CASSLRDRLFSNQPQHF